This T cell receptor (beta chain) was identified in a study of blood T cell repertoires in COVID-19. Sequencing used immunoSEQ multiplex PCR; TCRdb keeps in-frame clones, though not all of them. The sample gives roughly 320,000 clones, around 90% of which show up once; about 1.2% is in the top ten. This CDR3 is built from 15 residues. Trimming pared 0 bases from V and 7 bases from J, leaving 12 bases between. Germline loops: CDR1 KGHSH, CDR2 LQKENI. Sequenced material: peripheral blood. This receptor was identified in a man aged 65 to 85 with acute or convalescent COVID-19. The chain recombines TRBV18 with TRBJ1-4, with a weak D call TRBD1 (5 bases). DNA for the CDR3: TGTGCCAGCTCACCACCGGGCAGGGAGGGTGAAAAACTGTTTTTT. Encoded protein: CASSPPGREGEKLFF.